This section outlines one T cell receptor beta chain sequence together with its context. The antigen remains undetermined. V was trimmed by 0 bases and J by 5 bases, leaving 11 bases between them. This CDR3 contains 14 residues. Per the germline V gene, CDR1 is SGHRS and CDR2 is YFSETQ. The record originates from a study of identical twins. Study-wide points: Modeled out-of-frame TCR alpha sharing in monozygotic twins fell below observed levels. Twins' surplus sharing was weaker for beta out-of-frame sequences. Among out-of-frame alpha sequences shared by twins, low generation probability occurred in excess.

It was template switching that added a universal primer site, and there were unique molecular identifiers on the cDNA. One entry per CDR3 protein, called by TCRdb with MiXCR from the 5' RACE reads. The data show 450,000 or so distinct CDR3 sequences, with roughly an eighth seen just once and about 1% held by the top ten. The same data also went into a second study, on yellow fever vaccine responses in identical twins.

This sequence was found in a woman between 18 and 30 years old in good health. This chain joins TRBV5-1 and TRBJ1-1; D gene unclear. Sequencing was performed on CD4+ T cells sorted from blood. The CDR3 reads CASSLASGKTEAFF. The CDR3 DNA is TGCGCCAGCAGCTTGGCCTCAGGTAAAACTGAAGCTTTCTTT.